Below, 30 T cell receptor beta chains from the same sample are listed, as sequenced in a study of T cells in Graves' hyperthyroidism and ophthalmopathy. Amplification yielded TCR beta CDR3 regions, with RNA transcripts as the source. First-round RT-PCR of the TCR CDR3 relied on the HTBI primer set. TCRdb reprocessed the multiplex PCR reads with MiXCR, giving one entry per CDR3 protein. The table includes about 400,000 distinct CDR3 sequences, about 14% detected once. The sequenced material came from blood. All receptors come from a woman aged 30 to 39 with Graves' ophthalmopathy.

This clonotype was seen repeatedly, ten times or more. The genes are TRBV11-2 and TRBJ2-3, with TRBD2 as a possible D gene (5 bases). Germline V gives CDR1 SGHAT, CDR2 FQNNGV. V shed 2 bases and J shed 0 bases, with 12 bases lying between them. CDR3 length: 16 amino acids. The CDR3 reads CASSLMRARSTDTQYF. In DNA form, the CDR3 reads TGTGCCAGCAGCTTAATGCGGGCTCGTAGCACAGATACGCAGTATTTT.

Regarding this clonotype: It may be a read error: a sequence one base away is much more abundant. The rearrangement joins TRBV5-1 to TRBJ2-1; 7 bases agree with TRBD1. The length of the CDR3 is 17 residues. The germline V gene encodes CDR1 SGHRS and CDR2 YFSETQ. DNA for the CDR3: TGCGCCAGCAGCGGAGGAAGGGACAGCCGCTCCCACAATGAGCAGTTCTTC. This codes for CASSGGRDSRSHNEQFF.

In DNA, the CDR3 is TGTGCCAGCAGGGCCGGCGGACGTACCAACACAGATACGCAGTATTTT. As protein: CASRAGGRTNTDTQYF. The chain combines TRBV6-1 with TRBJ2-3, with unresolved D. The CDR3 totals 16 residues. V was trimmed by 6 bases and J by 2 bases, leaving 18 bases between them. Germline CDR1 MNHNS, CDR2 SASEGT.

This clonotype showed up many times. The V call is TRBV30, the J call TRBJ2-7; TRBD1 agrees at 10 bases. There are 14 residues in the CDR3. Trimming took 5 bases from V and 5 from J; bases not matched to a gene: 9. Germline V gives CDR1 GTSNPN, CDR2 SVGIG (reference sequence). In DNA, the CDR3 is TGTGCCTGGTGGAGGAGGGACAGGGGCCACGAGCAGTACTTC. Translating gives CAWWRRDRGHEQYF.

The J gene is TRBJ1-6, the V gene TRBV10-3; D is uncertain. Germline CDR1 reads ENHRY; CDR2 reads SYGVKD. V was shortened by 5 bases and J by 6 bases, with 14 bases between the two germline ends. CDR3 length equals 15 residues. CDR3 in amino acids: CAISQDGLRNSPLHF. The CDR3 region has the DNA TGTGCCATCAGTCAGGACGGATTACGTAATTCACCCCTCCACTTT.

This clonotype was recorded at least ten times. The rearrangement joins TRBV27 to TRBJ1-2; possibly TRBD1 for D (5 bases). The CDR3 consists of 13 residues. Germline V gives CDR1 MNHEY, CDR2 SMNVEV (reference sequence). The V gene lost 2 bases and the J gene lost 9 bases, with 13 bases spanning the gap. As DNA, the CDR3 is TGTGCCAGCAGTTTAGGCCCCCAGGGTCGCTACACCTTC. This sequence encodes CASSLGPQGRYTF.

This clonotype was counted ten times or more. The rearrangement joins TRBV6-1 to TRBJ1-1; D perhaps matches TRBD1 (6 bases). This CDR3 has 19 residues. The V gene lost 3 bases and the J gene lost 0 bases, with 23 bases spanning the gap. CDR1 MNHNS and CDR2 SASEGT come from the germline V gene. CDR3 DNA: TGTGCCAGCAGTGACTCCGGACAGACGAGGATCCTAATGAACACTGAAGCTTTCTTT. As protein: CASSDSGQTRILMNTEAFF.

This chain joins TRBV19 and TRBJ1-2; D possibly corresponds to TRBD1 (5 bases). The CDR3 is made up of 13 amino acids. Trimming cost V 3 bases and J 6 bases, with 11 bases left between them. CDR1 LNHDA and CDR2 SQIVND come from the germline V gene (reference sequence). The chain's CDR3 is CASSMPGGDGYTF. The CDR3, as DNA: TGTGCCAGTAGTATGCCGGGGGGAGATGGCTACACCTTC.

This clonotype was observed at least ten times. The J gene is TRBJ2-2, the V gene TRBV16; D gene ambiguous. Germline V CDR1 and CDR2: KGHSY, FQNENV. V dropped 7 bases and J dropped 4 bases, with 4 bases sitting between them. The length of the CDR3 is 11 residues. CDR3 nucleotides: TGTGCCAGCAAACTCACCGGGGAGCTGTTTTTT. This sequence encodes CASKLTGELFF. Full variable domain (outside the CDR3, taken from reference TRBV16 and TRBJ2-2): GEEVAQTPKHLVRGEGQKAKLYCAPIKGHSYVFWYQQVLKNEFKFLISFQNENVFDETGMPKERFSAKCLPNSPCSLEIQATKLEDSAVYFCASKLTGELFFGEGSRLTVL.

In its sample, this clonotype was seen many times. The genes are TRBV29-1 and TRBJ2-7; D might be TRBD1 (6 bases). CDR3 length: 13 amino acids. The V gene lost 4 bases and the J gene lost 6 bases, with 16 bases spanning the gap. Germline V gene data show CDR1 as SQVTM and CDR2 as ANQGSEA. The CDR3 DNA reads TGCAGCGTTGTGGCAGGGGCTACCATCGAGCAGTACTTC. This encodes CSVVAGATIEQYF.

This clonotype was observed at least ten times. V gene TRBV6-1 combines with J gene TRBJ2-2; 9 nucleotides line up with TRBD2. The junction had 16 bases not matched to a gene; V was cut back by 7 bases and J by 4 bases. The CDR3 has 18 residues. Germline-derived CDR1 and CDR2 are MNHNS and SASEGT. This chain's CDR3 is CASIKRGALAFGTGELFF. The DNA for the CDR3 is TGTGCCAGCATAAAGCGGGGGGCCCTCGCCTTCGGCACCGGGGAGCTGTTTTTT.

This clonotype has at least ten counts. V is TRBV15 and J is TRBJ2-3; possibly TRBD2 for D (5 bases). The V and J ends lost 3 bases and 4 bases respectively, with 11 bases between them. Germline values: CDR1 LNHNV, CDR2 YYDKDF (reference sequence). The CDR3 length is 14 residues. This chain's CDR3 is CATSRDLGADTQYF. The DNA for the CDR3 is TGTGCCACCAGCAGGGACCTCGGGGCAGATACGCAGTATTTT.

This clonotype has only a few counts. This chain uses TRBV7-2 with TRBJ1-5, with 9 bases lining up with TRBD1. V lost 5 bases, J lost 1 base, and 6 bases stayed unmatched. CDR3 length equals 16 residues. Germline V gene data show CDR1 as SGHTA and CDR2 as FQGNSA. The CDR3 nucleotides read TGTGCCAGCAGCCACCCGACAGGGGGAAGCAATCAGCCCCAGCATTTT. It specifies CASSHPTGGSNQPQHF. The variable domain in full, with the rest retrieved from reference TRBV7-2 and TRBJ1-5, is GAGVSQSPSNKVTEKGKDVELRCDPISGHTALYWYRQSLGQGLEFLIYFQGNSAPDKSGLPSDRFSAERTGGSVSTLTIQRTQQEDSAVYLCASSHPTGGSNQPQHFGDGTRLSIL.

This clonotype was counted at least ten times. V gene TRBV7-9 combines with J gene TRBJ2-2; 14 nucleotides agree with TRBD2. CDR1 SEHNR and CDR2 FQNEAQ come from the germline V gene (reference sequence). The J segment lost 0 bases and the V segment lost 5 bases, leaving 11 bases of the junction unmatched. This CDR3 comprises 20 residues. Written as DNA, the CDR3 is TGTGCCAGCAGCCTCACCCTAGGACTAGCGGGGGGAACGAACACCGGGGAGCTGTTTTTT. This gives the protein CASSLTLGLAGGTNTGELFF.

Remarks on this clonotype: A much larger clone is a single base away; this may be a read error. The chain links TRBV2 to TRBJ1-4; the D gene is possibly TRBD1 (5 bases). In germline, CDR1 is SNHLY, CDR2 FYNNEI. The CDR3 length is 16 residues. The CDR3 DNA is TGTGCCAGCAGTGCTTGGAGGGGCGCAACTAATGAAAGACTGTTTTTT. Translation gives CASSAWRGATNERLFF.

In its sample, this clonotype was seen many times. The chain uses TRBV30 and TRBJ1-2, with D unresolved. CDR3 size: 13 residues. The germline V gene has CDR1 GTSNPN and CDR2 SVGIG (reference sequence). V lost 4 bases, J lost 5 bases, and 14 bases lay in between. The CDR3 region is CAWTGAREYGYTF. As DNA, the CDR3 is TGTGCCTGGACTGGCGCCCGGGAATATGGCTACACCTTC.

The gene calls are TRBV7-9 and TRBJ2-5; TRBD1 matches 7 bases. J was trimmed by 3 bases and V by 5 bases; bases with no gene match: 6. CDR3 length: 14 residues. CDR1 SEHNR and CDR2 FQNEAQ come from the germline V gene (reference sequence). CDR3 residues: CASSTATGKETQYF. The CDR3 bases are TGTGCCAGCAGCACAGCGACAGGGAAAGAGACCCAGTACTTC.

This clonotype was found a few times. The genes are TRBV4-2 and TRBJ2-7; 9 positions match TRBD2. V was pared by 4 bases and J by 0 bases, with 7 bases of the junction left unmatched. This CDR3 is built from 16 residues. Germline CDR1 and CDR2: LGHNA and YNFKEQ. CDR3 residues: CASSLGPSGDSYEQYF. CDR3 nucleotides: TGTGCCAGCAGCCTGGGGCCTAGCGGGGACTCCTACGAGCAGTACTTC.

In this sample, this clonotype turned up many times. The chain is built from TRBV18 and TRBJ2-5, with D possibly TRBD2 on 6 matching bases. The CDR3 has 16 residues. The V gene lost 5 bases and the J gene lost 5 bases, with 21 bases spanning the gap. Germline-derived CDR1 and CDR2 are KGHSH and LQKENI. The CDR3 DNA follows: TGTGCCAGCTCATCGAAGTCGGCGGGACCCCGTGAGACCCAGTACTTC. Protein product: CASSSKSAGPRETQYF.

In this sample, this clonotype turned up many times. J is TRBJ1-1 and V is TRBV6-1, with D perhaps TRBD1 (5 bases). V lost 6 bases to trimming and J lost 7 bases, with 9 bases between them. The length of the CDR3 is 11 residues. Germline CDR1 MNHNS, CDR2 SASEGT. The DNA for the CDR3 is TGTGCCAGCAGGATGACAGATGAAGCTTTCTTT. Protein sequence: CASRMTDEAFF.

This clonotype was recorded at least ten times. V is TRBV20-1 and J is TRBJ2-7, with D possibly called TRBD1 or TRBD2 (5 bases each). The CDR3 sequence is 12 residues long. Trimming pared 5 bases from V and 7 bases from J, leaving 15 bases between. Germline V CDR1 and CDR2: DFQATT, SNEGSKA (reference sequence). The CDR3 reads CSASLGGREQYF. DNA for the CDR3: TGCAGTGCTTCCCTTGGGGGAAGGGAGCAGTACTTC.

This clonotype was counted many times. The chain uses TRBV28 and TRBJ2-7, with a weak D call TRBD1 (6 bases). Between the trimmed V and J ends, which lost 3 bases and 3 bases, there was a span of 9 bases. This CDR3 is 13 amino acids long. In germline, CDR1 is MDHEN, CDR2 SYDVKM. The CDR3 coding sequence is TGTGCCAGCAGTTTGCCAGGGGTCTACGAGCAGTACTTC. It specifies CASSLPGVYEQYF.

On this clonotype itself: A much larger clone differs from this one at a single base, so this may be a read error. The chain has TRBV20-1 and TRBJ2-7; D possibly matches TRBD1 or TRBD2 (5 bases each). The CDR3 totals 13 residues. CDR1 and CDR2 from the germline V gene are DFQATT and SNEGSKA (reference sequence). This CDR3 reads CSATAGAGYGQYF. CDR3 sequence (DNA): TGCAGTGCCACGGCCGGGGCAGGGTACGGGCAGTACTTC.

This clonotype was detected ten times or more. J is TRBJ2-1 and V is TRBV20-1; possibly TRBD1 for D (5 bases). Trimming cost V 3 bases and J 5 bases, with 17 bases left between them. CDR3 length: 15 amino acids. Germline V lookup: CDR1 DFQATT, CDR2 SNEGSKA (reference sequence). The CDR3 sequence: CSARRLERGDNEQFF. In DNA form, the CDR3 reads TGCAGTGCTAGGCGGCTAGAAAGGGGTGACAATGAGCAGTTCTTC.

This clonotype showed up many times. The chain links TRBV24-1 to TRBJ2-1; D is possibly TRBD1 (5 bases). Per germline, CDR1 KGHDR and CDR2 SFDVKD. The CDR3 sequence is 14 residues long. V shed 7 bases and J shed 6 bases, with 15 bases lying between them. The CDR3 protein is CATSPYRQSNEQFF. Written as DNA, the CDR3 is TGTGCCACCAGCCCCTACCGACAGAGCAATGAGCAGTTCTTC.

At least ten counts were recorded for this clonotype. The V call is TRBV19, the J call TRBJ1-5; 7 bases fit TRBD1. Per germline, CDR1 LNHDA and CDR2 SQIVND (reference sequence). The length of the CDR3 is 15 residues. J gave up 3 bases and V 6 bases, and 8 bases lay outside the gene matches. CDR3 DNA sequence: TGTGCCAGTAGCCCCTCGGGACAGCTCAATCAGCCCCAGCATTTT. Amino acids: CASSPSGQLNQPQHF.

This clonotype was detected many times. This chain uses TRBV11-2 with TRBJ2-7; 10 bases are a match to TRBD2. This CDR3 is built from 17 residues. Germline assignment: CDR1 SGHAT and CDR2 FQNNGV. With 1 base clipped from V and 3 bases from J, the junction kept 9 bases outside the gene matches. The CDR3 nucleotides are TGTGCCAGCAGCTTAGCATCGCCTAGCGGGGGTTACTACGAGCAGTACTTC. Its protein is CASSLASPSGGYYEQYF.

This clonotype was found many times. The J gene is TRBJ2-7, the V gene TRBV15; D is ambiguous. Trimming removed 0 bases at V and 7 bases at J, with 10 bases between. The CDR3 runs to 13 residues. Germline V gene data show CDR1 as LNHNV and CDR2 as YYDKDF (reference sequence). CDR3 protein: CATSRDLQKEQYF. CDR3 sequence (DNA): TGTGCCACCAGCAGAGATCTACAGAAGGAGCAGTACTTC.

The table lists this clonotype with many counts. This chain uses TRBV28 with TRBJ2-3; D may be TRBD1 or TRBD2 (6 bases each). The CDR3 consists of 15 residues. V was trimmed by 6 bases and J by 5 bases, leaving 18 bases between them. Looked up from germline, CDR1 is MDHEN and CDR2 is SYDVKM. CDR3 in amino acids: CASSPGGRGGDTQYF. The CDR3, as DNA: TGTGCCAGCAGCCCTGGGGGGCGGGGCGGAGATACGCAGTATTTT.

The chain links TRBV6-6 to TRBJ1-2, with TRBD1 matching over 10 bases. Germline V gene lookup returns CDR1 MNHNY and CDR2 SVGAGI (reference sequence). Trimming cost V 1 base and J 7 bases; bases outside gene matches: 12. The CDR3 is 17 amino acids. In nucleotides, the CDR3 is TGTGCCAGCAGTTACTTCTCTCTAGGACAGGGGGACAGTGGCTACACCTTC. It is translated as CASSYFSLGQGDSGYTF.